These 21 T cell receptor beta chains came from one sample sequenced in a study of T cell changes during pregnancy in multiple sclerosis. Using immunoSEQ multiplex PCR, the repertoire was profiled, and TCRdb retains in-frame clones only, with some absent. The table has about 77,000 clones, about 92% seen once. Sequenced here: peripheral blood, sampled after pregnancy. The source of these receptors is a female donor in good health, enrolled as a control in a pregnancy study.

For the CDR3, the DNA is TGTGCCAGCCTCGCCCCCGCGGGGGAGGAAAAACTGTTTTTT. Amino acid sequence: CASLAPAGEEKLFF. The V call is TRBV7-6, the J call TRBJ1-4, with D possibly being TRBD1 (5 bases). The V gene lost 8 bases and the J gene lost 8 bases, with 18 bases spanning the gap. This CDR3 is 14 amino acids long. Germline V gene data show CDR1 as SGHVS and CDR2 as FNYEAQ.

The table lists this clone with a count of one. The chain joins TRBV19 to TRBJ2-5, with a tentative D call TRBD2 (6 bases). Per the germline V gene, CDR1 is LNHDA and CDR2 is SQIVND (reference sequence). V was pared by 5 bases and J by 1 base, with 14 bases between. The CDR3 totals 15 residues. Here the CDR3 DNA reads TGTGCCAGTAGTCGGCGGAGGGAAACCCAAGAGACCCAGTACTTC. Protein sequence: CASSRRRETQETQYF.

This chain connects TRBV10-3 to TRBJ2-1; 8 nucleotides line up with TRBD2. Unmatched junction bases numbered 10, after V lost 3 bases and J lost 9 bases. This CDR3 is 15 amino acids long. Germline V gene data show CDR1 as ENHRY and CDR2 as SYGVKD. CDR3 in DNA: TGTGCCATCAGTGATGGGACTAGTTACATGGGTGAGCAGTTCTTC. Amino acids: CAISDGTSYMGEQFF.

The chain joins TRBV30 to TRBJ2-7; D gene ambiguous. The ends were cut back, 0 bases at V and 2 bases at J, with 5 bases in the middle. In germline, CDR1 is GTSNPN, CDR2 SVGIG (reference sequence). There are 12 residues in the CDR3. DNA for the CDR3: TGTGCCTGGAGTGTACATACCTACGAGCAGTACTTC. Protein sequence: CAWSVHTYEQYF. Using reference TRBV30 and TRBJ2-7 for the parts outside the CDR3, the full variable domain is SQTIHQWPATLVQPVGSPLSLECTVEGTSNPNLYWYRQAAGRGLQLLFYSVGIGQISSEVPQNLSASRPQDRQFILSSKKLLLSDSGFYLCAWSVHTYEQYFGPGTRLTVT.

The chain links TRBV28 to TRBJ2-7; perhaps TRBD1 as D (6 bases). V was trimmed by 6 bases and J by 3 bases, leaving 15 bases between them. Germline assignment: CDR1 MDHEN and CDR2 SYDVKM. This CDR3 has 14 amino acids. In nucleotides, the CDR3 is TGTGCCAGCAGCCCACCGGGACAACTCTACGAGCAGTACTTC. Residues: CASSPPGQLYEQYF.

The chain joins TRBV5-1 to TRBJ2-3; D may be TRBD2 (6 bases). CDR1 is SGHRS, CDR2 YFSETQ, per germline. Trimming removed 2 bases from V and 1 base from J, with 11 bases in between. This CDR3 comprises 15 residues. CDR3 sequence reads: CASSLGASGTDTQYF. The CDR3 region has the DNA TGCGCCAGCAGCTTAGGAGCTAGCGGCACAGATACGCAGTATTTT.

As DNA, the CDR3 is TGTGCCAGTAGTATACGGACAGGGGCGGGCAATCAGCCCCAGCATTTT. Amino acids: CASSIRTGAGNQPQHF. The genes are TRBV19 and TRBJ1-5; 9 bases map to TRBD1. Trimming at V came to 2 bases and at J to 2 bases, leaving 4 bases not matched to a gene. The CDR3 has 16 amino acids. The germline V gene encodes CDR1 LNHDA and CDR2 SQIVND (reference sequence).

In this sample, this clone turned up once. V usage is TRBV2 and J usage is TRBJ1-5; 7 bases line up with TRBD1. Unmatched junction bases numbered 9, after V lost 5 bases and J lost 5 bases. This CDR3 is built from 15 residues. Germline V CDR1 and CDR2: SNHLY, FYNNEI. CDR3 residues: CASSWDSSLHQPQHF. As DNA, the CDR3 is TGTGCCAGCAGTTGGGACAGCTCCCTTCATCAGCCCCAGCATTTT.

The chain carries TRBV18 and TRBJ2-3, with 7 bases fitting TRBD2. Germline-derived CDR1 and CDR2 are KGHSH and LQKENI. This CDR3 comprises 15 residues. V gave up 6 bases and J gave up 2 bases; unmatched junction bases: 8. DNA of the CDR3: TGTGCCAGCTCGGAAGCACTAGCGAACACAGATACGCAGTATTTT. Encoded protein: CASSEALANTDTQYF.

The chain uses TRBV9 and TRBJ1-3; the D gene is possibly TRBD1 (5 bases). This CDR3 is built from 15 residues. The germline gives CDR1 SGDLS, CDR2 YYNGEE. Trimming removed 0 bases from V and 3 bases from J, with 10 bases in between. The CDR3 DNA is TGTGCCAGCAGCGTAGGCGGGGGAGGTGGAAACACCATATATTTT. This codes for CASSVGGGGGNTIYF. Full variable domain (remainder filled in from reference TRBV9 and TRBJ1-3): DSGVTQTPKHLITATGQRVTLRCSPRSGDLSVYWYQQSLDQGLQFLIQYYNGEERAKGNILERFSAQQFPDLHSELNLSSLELGDSALYFCASSVGGGGGNTIYFGEGSWLTVV.

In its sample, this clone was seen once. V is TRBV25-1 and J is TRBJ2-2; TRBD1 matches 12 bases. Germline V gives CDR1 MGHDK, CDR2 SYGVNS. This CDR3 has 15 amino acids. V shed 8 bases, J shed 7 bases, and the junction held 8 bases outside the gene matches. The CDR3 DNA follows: TGTGCCAGCGCAGGGACAGGGGGCATTGTCGGGGAGCTGTTTTTT. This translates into CASAGTGGIVGELFF.

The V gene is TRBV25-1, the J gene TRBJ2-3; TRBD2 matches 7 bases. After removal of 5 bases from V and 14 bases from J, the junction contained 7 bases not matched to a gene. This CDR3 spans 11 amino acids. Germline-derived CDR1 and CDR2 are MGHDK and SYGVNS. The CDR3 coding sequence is TGTGCCAGCAGTCAACGGGGGGAGCCGTATTTT. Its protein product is CASSQRGEPYF.

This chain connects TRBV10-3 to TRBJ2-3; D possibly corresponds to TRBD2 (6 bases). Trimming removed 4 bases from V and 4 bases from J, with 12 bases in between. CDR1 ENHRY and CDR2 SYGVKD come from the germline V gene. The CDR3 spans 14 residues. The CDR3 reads CAISGGGLSDTQYF. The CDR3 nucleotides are TGTGCCATCAGTGGGGGAGGACTTTCAGATACGCAGTATTTT.

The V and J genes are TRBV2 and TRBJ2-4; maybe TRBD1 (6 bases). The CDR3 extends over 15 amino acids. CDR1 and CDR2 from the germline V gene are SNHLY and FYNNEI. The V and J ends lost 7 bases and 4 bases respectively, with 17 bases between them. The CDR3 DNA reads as TGTGCCAGCACTTTATCCGGGCAGGGGAAAAACATTCAGTACTTC. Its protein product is CASTLSGQGKNIQYF.

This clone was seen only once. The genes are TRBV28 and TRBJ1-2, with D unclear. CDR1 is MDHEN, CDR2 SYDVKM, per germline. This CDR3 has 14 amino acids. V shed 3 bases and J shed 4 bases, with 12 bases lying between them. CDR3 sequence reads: CASSFQGRSYGYTF. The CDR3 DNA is TGTGCCAGCAGTTTCCAAGGCAGGTCCTATGGCTACACCTTC.

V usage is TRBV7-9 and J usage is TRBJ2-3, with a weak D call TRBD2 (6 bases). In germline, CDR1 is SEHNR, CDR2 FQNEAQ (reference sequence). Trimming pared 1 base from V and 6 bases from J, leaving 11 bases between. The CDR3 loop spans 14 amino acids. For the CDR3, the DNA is TGTGCCAGCAGCTTAGGACTAGAGGGGGATACGCAGTATTTT. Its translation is CASSLGLEGDTQYF.

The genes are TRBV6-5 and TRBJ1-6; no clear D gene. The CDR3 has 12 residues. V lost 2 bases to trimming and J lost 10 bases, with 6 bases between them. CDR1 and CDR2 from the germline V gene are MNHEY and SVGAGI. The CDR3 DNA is TGTGCCAGCAGTTACGGCGGATCACCCCTCCACTTT. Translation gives CASSYGGSPLHF.

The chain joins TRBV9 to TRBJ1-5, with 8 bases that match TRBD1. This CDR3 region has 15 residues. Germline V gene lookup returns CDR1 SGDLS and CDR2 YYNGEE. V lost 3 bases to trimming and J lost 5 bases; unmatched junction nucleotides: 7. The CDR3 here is CASSARTGPHQPQHF. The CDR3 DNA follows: TGTGCCAGCAGCGCCCGGACAGGGCCCCATCAGCCCCAGCATTTT.

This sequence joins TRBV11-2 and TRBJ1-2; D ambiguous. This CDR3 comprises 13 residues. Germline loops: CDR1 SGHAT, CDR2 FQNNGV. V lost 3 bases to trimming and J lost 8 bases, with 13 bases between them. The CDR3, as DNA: TGTGCCAGCAGCTTCCTCCGGGGAGGCGGCTACACCTTC. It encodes CASSFLRGGGYTF.

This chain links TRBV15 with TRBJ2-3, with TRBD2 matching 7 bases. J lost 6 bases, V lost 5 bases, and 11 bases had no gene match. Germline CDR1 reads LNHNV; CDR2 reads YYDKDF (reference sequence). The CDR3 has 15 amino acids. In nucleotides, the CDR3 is TGTGCCACCAGCCACCCTAGCGGAGGGCGCGATACGCAGTATTTT. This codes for CATSHPSGGRDTQYF.

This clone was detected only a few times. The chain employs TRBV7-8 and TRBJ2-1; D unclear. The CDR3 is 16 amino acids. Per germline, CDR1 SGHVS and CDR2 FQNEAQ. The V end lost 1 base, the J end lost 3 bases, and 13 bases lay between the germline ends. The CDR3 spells CASSLGASVIYNEQFF. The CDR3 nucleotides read TGTGCCAGCAGCTTAGGAGCTAGTGTGATCTACAATGAGCAGTTCTTC.